The T cell receptor beta chain described here comes from a study of blood T cell repertoires in COVID-19. The CDR3 consists of 15 residues. V dropped 2 bases and J dropped 3; count of bases not matched to a gene: 5. The germline CDR1 and CDR2 sequences are SGHNT and YYREEE (reference sequence). TCRdb keeps only in-frame clones here, not all; method: immunoSEQ multiplex PCR. The sample holds just over 50,000 clones, about nine tenths seen once. This chain uses TRBV5-4 with TRBJ1-2; 9 nucleotides agree with TRBD1. Sequenced material: peripheral blood. This sequence originates from a man aged 65 to 79 with acute or convalescent COVID-19. The CDR3: CASSFLTGGDYGYTF. CDR3 sequence (DNA): TGTGCCAGCAGCTTTTTGACAGGGGGAGACTATGGCTACACCTTC.